Sequencing of this TCR beta chain was carried out in a study of cytomegalovirus exposure and HLA in healthy donors. The PCR had 60 Vbeta and 13 Jbeta primers. The table came from immunoSEQ multiplex PCR; TCRdb's copy has only in-frame clones and leaves some out. This sample has about 150,000 clones, with around 80% found just once. The V gene's germline CDR1 is SGHAT and CDR2 FQDESV (reference sequence). This CDR3 region has 16 residues. J was trimmed by 4 bases and V by 2 bases; bases with no gene match: 9. The source material was PBMCs. The chain combines TRBV11-1 with TRBJ2-3, with 7 bases lining up with TRBD2. The clonotype was recovered from a boy between 2 and 10 years old in good health and CMV-seronegative. CDR3 in amino acids: CASSLLGLEGADTQYF. DNA for the CDR3: TGTGCCAGCAGCTTACTCGGACTAGAAGGGGCAGATACGCAGTATTTT. The complete variable domain, with remaining parts taken from reference TRBV11-1 and TRBJ2-3, reads EAEVAQSPRYKITEKSQAVAFWCDPISGHATLYWYRQILGQGPELLVQFQDESVVDDSQLPKDRFSAERLKGVDSTLKIQPAELGDSAMYLCASSLLGLEGADTQYFGPGTRLTVL.